This T cell receptor (beta chain) was identified in a study of a mutant IDH1 vaccine in newly diagnosed glioma. Using immunoSEQ multiplex PCR, the repertoire was profiled, and TCRdb retains in-frame clones only, with some absent. Among 50,000 to 65,000 clones listed, about four fifths were seen once. The time point denotes: week 11, during vaccination. Every vaccine dose comprised 300 ug of mutant IDH1 20-mer peptide plus topical imiquimod. CDR1 is SGHKS and CDR2 is YYEKEE in the germline V gene (reference sequence). Deletions cut 5 bases from V and 0 bases from J, with 18 bases between. This CDR3 comprises 17 residues. With respect to this clone: Its antigen is as yet unknown.

V usage is TRBV5-5 and J usage is TRBJ1-5; possibly TRBD1 for D (5 bases). The source material was PBMCs, sampled from a glioma patient whose treatment included an IDH1 peptide vaccine. This receptor was obtained from a woman aged 45-60 years with glioma. The CDR3 DNA reads TGTGCCAGCAGTCGAGCCTCAGGGTGGGATAGCAATCAGCCCCAGCATTTT. The encoded protein is CASSRASGWDSNQPQHF.